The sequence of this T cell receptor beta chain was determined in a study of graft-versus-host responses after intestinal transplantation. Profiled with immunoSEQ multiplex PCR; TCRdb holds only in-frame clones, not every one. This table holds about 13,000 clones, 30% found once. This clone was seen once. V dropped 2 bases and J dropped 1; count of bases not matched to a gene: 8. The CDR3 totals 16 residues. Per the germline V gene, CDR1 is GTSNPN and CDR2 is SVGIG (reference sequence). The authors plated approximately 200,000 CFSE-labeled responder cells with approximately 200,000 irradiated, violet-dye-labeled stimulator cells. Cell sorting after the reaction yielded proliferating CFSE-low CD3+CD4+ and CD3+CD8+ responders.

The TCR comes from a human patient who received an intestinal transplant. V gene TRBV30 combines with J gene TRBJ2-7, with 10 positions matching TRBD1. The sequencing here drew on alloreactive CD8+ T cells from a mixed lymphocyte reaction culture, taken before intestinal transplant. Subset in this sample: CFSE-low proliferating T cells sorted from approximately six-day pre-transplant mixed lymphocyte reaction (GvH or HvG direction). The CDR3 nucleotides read TGTGCCTGGAGTAGTCCGGGACAGGGGTTTTCCTACGAGCAGTACTTC. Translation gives CAWSSPGQGFSYEQYF.